This T cell receptor beta chain was documented in a study of T cell responses to AZD1222 COVID-19 vaccine. Whole-study results and caveats: Donors were mostly white British, more females; clonal diversity possibly underestimated. An increase in Spike-specific TCR breadth and depth was observed after two AZD1222 doses. Researchers took repertoire samples only after the peak T cell response had come.

Here immunoSEQ multiplex PCR was the method, and the copy in TCRdb shows in-frame clones only, minus some. The profile shows roughly 100,000 clones, 80% to 95% of them singletons. The germline V gene has CDR1 SGHRS and CDR2 YFSETQ. The length of the CDR3 is 15 residues. The V and J ends lost 0 bases and 7 bases respectively, with 14 bases between them. Concerning this clone itself: Its antigen is unidentified.

Combined were second doses at about 4 or about 12 weeks. The specimen was peripheral blood, collected 28 days after the second AZD1222 dose. This chain uses TRBV5-1 with TRBJ1-5, with D uncertain. This clonotype originated in an adult who received the AZD1222 COVID-19 vaccine. The CDR3, as DNA: TGCGCCAGCAGCTTGGCCATCGGATTGGGCCAGCCCCAGCATTTT. Its protein product is CASSLAIGLGQPQHF.